A single sample is the source of the 21 T cell receptor beta chains below, sequenced in a study of liver allograft versus peripheral blood T cells. Study summary: What was compared were the T cell receptor repertoires in transplanted livers and those in the peripheral blood of recipients.

MiXCR, run by TCRdb on the reads, gives a single entry per CDR3 protein. The table includes 510 or so distinct CDR3 sequences, about an eighth detected once. Receptors originate from a human patient who had a liver transplant. Some T cells may be provided by the graft donor.

A remark on this clonotype: A far larger clone is just one base off, so this is likely a read error. The chain has TRBV6-2 or TRBV6-3 and TRBJ2-1; D perhaps matches TRBD2 (6 bases). The CDR3 spans 15 residues. V was cut by 7 bases and J by 8 bases, with 21 bases left in between. Germline CDR1 reads MNHEY; CDR2 reads SVGEGT. CDR3 amino acids: CASMAGWPLGDEQFF. The CDR3 nucleotides read TGTGCCAGCATGGCGGGATGGCCACTTGGGGATGAGCAGTTCTTC.

By sample share, this clonotype is large (0.1 to 1%). This rearrangement joins TRBV20-1 to TRBJ1-6, with a weak D call TRBD1 (6 bases). The V end lost 2 bases, the J end lost 4 bases, and 9 bases lay between the germline ends. This CDR3 has 14 amino acids. From germline, CDR1 is DFQATT and CDR2 SNEGSKA (reference sequence). The CDR3 nucleotides are TGCAGTGCTAGACAGGGGTCTTATAATTCACCCCTCCACTTT. It codes for CSARQGSYNSPLHF.

This clonotype is labeled as hyperexpanded (1% or more). The chain uses TRBV27 and TRBJ1-2; 8 nucleotides line up with TRBD1. The CDR3 is made up of 15 amino acids. V shed 5 bases, J shed 4 bases, and the junction held 9 bases outside the gene matches. CDR1 is MNHEY and CDR2 is SMNVEV in the germline V gene (reference sequence). The CDR3 sequence is CASSPIGTGVYGYTF. The DNA of the CDR3 is TGTGCCAGCAGTCCAATAGGGACAGGCGTCTATGGCTACACCTTC.

This clonotype counts as medium-sized. The rearrangement links TRBV20-1 to TRBJ2-3; 11 bases align to TRBD2. J gave up 5 bases and V 4 bases, and 8 bases lay outside the gene matches. This CDR3 is built from 15 residues. CDR1 and CDR2 from the germline V gene are DFQATT and SNEGSKA (reference sequence). The CDR3 DNA reads TGCAGTGCTAAGACTAGCGGGGAGGTTGGAGATACGCAGTATTTT. Amino acids: CSAKTSGEVGDTQYF.

Within the sample, this clonotype is large (0.1 to 1%). The chain combines TRBV19 with TRBJ1-5, with 7 bases matching TRBD1. Germline assignment: CDR1 LNHDA and CDR2 SQIVND (reference sequence). Losses at the gene ends were 6 bases for V and 4 bases for J; bases not matched to a gene: 6. This CDR3 spans 14 amino acids. CDR3 amino acids: CASRGTVRNQPQHF. The CDR3 DNA reads TGTGCCAGTAGGGGGACAGTAAGAAATCAGCCCCAGCATTTT. The variable domain in full, completed from reference TRBV19 and TRBJ1-5, reads DGGITQSPKYLFRKEGQNVTLSCEQNLNHDAMYWYRQDPGQGLRLIYYSQIVNDFQKGDIAEGYSVSREKKESFPLTVTSAQKNPTAFYLCASRGTVRNQPQHFGDGTRLSIL.

In its sample, this clonotype is hyperexpanded. CDR3 in DNA: TGCAGCGGACAGGGGGCTAACTATGGCTACACCTTC. Protein sequence: CSGQGANYGYTF. The chain joins TRBV29-1 to TRBJ1-2, with 9 bases aligning to TRBD1. This CDR3 is 12 amino acids long. Per the germline V gene, CDR1 is SQVTM and CDR2 is ANQGSEA. Losses at the gene ends were 7 bases for V and 0 bases for J; bases not matched to a gene: 0.

By share, this clonotype counts as large. The chain couples TRBV27 to TRBJ1-2; D gene uncertain. Germline loops: CDR1 MNHEY, CDR2 SMNVEV (reference sequence). The V gene lost 6 bases and the J gene lost 9 bases, with 14 bases spanning the gap. The CDR3 is made up of 12 amino acids. The CDR3, as DNA: TGTGCCAGCAGCCCATGGGGTGGGAGCTACACCTTC. As protein: CASSPWGGSYTF.

In its sample, this clonotype is large. The rearrangement joins TRBV7-9 to TRBJ2-6; D may be TRBD1 (5 bases). Germline CDR1 is SEHNR and CDR2 is FQNEAQ (reference sequence). This CDR3 is 17 amino acids long. V was cut by 4 bases and J by 4 bases, with 17 bases left in between. The CDR3 nucleotides read TGTGCCAGCAGCTGGGGCTATGCGGAGACGGGGGCCAACGTCCTGACTTTC. Translation: CASSWGYAETGANVLTF.

This clonotype is judged medium-sized (0.01 to 0.1%). CDR3 in DNA: TGTGCCAGCAGCCTCCAGACTAGCACGGGGCCATACAATGAGCAGTTCTTC. Translation gives CASSLQTSTGPYNEQFF. This chain links TRBV3-1 with TRBJ2-1; 7 positions match TRBD2. Germline V lookup: CDR1 LGHDT, CDR2 YNNKEL (reference sequence). The CDR3 covers 17 residues. V trimming: 4 bases; J trimming: 4 bases; junction bases outside the gene matches: 13.

This clonotype is deemed medium-sized. The V call is TRBV3-1, the J call TRBJ2-5, with a weak D call TRBD1 (5 bases). Trimming took off 5 bases at V and 2 bases at J, with 12 bases between the two ends. Looked up from germline, CDR1 is LGHDT and CDR2 is YNNKEL (reference sequence). The CDR3 is made up of 14 amino acids. The CDR3 reads CASSFGQLQETQYF. The CDR3 coding sequence is TGTGCCAGCAGCTTCGGACAACTTCAAGAGACCCAGTACTTC.

This clonotype is large in the sample. The genes are TRBV20-1 and TRBJ1-5; no clear D. The CDR3 has 13 amino acids. The V gene's germline CDR1 is DFQATT and CDR2 SNEGSKA (reference sequence). The ends were cut back, 6 bases at V and 0 bases at J, with 9 bases in the middle. CDR3 sequence (DNA): TGCAGTGCATCCGACACTAGCAATCAGCCCCAGCATTTT. Protein sequence: CSASDTSNQPQHF.

The rearrangement uses TRBV2 and TRBJ1-6; possible D gene TRBD1, 5 bases. V was shortened by 8 bases and J by 14 bases, with 22 bases between the two germline ends. The CDR3 totals 14 residues. Germline-derived CDR1 and CDR2 are SNHLY and FYNNEI. The CDR3 DNA reads TGTGCCAGCGGCCAGAGACAGATAATGGGGGCCCTCCACTTT. Its protein is CASGQRQIMGALHF.

This clonotype is medium-sized by share. The rearrangement links TRBV6-1 to TRBJ1-1, with a possible D match to TRBD1 (5 bases). V gave up 8 bases and J gave up 3 bases, with 10 bases separating them. The CDR3 spans 12 residues. Germline CDR1 and CDR2: MNHNS and SASEGT. Here the CDR3 reads CASVWGDTEAFF. The DNA of the CDR3 is TGTGCCAGCGTGTGGGGGGACACTGAAGCTTTCTTT.

By proportion, this clonotype is large. The gene calls are TRBV7-9 and TRBJ1-4; TRBD1 matches 8 bases. This CDR3 has 14 residues. Trimming at V came to 8 bases and at J to 2 bases, leaving 4 bases not matched to a gene. CDR1 and CDR2 (germline): SEHNR, FQNEAQ (reference sequence). CDR3 sequence reads: CASGQGATNEKLFF. The CDR3 coding sequence is TGTGCCAGCGGCCAGGGGGCGACTAATGAAAAACTGTTTTTT.

This clonotype is large (0.1 to 1%). The chain joins TRBV12-3 or TRBV12-4 to TRBJ2-7, with D possibly matching TRBD2 (5 bases). This CDR3 comprises 14 residues. The V end lost 0 bases, the J end lost 2 bases, and 8 bases lay between the germline ends. CDR3 coding DNA: TGTGCCAGCAGTTTAGCGGGAGCACCCTACGAGCAGTACTTC. Translating it yields CASSLAGAPYEQYF.

This clonotype rates as large. This sequence joins TRBV19 and TRBJ2-1; weak D call: TRBD1 (6 bases). Trimming shortened V by 4 bases and J by 7 bases, and 17 bases separated the two germline ends. CDR1 is LNHDA and CDR2 is SQIVND in the germline V gene (reference sequence). CDR3 length: 15 residues. The CDR3 DNA is TGTGCCAGTAGTAAACAGGGCCAGGGGTGGAATGAGCAGTTCTTC. Residues: CASSKQGQGWNEQFF.

Within the sample, this clonotype is medium-sized. V is TRBV5-6 and J is TRBJ2-7, with a weak D call TRBD2 (5 bases). CDR3 length equals 15 residues. Trimming took off 4 bases at V and 8 bases at J, with 22 bases between the two ends. Germline CDR1 reads SGHDT; CDR2 reads YYEEEE. The CDR3 DNA reads as TGTGCCAGCAGCGAAATGGGGAGCGGCGAAATAAAGCAGTACTTC. Translating gives CASSEMGSGEIKQYF.

In its sample, this clonotype is medium-sized. The chain links TRBV15 to TRBJ2-5, with D perhaps TRBD2 (5 bases). The CDR3 sequence is 15 residues long. Germline V gene data show CDR1 as LNHNV and CDR2 as YYDKDF (reference sequence). Deletions cut 0 bases from V and 4 bases from J, with 12 bases between. CDR3 sequence: CATSRDGKAGETQYF. CDR3 DNA: TGTGCCACCAGCAGAGATGGTAAGGCGGGAGAGACCCAGTACTTC.

Relative to its sample, this clonotype is medium-sized (0.01 to 0.1%). As DNA, the CDR3 is TGTGCCAGCAGCCAAGGAAACCGCTATGGCTACACCTTC. It is translated as CASSQGNRYGYTF. V gene TRBV3-1 combines with J gene TRBJ1-2; unclear D gene. There are 13 residues in the CDR3. The germline V gene has CDR1 LGHDT and CDR2 YNNKEL (reference sequence). The V gene lost 1 base and the J gene lost 4 bases, with 7 bases spanning the gap.

This clonotype is classed as medium-sized. V gene TRBV20-1 combines with J gene TRBJ2-1, with TRBD1 matching over 8 bases. Trimming at V came to 4 bases and at J to 7 bases, leaving 9 bases not matched to a gene. Germline CDR1 DFQATT, CDR2 SNEGSKA (reference sequence). This CDR3 comprises 14 residues. CDR3 region: CSAIRQGAVNEQFF. The CDR3 region has the DNA TGCAGTGCTATTAGGCAGGGGGCGGTTAATGAGCAGTTCTTC.

By proportion, this clonotype is large. V is TRBV28 and J is TRBJ1-2; maybe TRBD1 (5 bases). The CDR3 has 15 residues. Trimming took 3 bases from V and 0 from J, leaving 11 bases between them. Germline CDR1 MDHEN, CDR2 SYDVKM. The CDR3 loop reads CASSFHSTANYGYTF. The CDR3 nucleotides are TGTGCCAGCAGTTTCCATTCGACAGCTAACTATGGCTACACCTTC.